This T cell receptor (beta chain) was sequenced for a study of vaccination effects on CD4 cells after COVID-19. About the research overall: Subjects were given two BNT162b2 or mRNA-1273 vaccine doses. General observations from the study: Healthy vaccine recipients' vaccine-induced clones were almost all SARS-CoV-2 mono-reactive.

A note on this clone: Its target is not known.

Generated by immunoSEQ multiplex PCR, the TCRdb table keeps only in-frame clones and is missing some. This table holds just under 65,000 clones, roughly 76% found once. Viral peptide pools were used in the ViraFEST assay to expand antigen-specific CD4+ T cells, and sequencing came afterward. It was after around 10 days of culture that CD4+ T cells were isolated. According to the study, vaccine recipients showed no prior SARS-CoV-2 infection and negative nucleocapsid antibodies. Germline values: CDR1 LGHDT, CDR2 YNNKEL (reference sequence). V was clipped by 0 bases and J by 7 bases, with 16 bases between them. This CDR3 comprises 16 residues.

Sequenced here: CD4+ T cells from PBMCs cultured with HCoV-OC43 spike peptides, sampled before COVID-19 vaccination. The subset here: HCoV-OC43 spike overlapping peptide pool stimulation. The receptor's source is a human donor who received a COVID-19 vaccine. J is TRBJ1-3 and V is TRBV3-1 (or the pseudogene TRBV3-2); D remains unclear. CDR3 sequence (DNA): TGTGCCAGCAGCCAAGATTTAGGGTTTCCGAGGAACACCATATATTTT. Translating gives CASSQDLGFPRNTIYF.